The entry below gives a single T cell receptor beta chain sequence along with its context. PCR was performed using 60 Vbeta and 13 Jbeta primers. The table came from immunoSEQ multiplex PCR; TCRdb's copy has only in-frame clones and leaves some out. The sample includes about 120,000 clones, 74% of them seen just once. These data originate in a study of cytomegalovirus exposure and HLA in healthy donors. Germline V CDR1 and CDR2: MNHNS, SASEGT. V lost 4 bases to trimming and J lost 0 bases, with 6 bases between them. The CDR3 totals 13 residues. The rearrangement joins TRBV6-1 to TRBJ2-5, with D perhaps TRBD2 (5 bases). The receptor comes from a human donor in good health. Material for sequencing was PBMCs. The CDR3 nucleotides read TGTGCCAGCAGTGTGAGGGACCAAGAGACCCAGTACTTC. This codes for CASSVRDQETQYF.